What follows is one T cell receptor (beta chain) and its context. Its target is unknown. The identical CDR3 is also encoded by other nucleotide sequences in the sample. Replicate PCRs from sorted subsets contained around 200 ng DNA, which is 29,000 or so T cell genomes. Sequencing used immunoSEQ multiplex PCR; TCRdb keeps in-frame clones, though not all of them. The sample carries 980,000 or so clones, roughly 72% recorded once. The data belong to a study of shared clonotypes between healthy human individuals. About the research overall: CD4 naive cells filled three plates per donor, CD4 memory three, CD8 naive two and CD8 memory one. General observations from the study: Generally, estimated richness proved larger in naive subsets than it did in memory subsets.

Germline V lookup: CDR1 LNHNV, CDR2 YYDKDF (reference sequence). This CDR3 spans 12 amino acids. Trimming shortened V by 3 bases and J by 4 bases, and 3 bases separated the two germline ends. The study drew its donors from healthy HIV-negative adults without recent acute infections or vaccinations. The receptor comes from a man aged 18 to 30 in good health. This sequence joins TRBV15 and TRBJ2-2; D remains unclear. Material: memory CD4+ T cells sorted from blood. Subset: CD45RA-negative fraction. CDR3 sequence: CATSRVTGELFF. The CDR3 DNA reads TGTGCCACCAGCAGGGTCACCGGGGAGCTGTTTTTT.